The clone carrying this TCR beta chain was seen at least ten times. The TCR library protocol was used to attach unique molecular identifiers. These identifiers were attached to individual cDNA molecules. TCRdb reprocessed the 5' RACE reads via MiXCR and lists one record per CDR3 protein. Among roughly 99,000 distinct CDR3 sequences, 11% were seen once, and the ten largest hold roughly 8%. V dropped 0 bases and J dropped 11 bases, with 12 bases sitting between them. The CDR3 contains 13 residues. Per germline, CDR1 SGDLS and CDR2 YYNGEE. This specimen comes from a study of early T cells in non-severe SARS-CoV-2 infection. Study context: Bulk RNA taken from unsorted whole blood was sequenced, leaving chains unpaired.

Sample: whole blood. The TCR sequence derives from an adult who was a healthcare worker with PCR-confirmed SARS-CoV-2 infection or an uninfected control (not recorded which). V is TRBV9 and J is TRBJ1-5; the D is unclear. For the CDR3, the DNA is TGTGCCAGCAGCGTAGAGGCAACCGGGACCCAGCATTTT. It specifies CASSVEATGTQHF.